These 18 T cell receptor beta chains share one sample of origin, sequenced in a study of T cell responses to AZD1222 COVID-19 vaccine (dated by TCRdb to the early 2020s). Library construction relied on the immunoSEQ multiplex PCR assay. TCRdb's version of the immuneACCESS table is confined to in-frame rearrangements and falls short of the full clone set. An unresolved V gene accounts for under half of the shortfall where checked; the remainder is of unknown origin. Within this sample are fewer than 90,000 clones, with about 88% of them counted one time only. Clones ranked in the top ten supply less than 8.5% of the sample. Per the publication, the time point label means: about 28 days (+/-7) after the second vaccine dose. Sequenced material: peripheral blood, taken 28 days after the second AZD1222 dose. These receptors came from an adult who received the AZD1222 COVID-19 vaccine.

V gene TRBV11-2 combines with J gene TRBJ1-5, with D unresolved. The V and J ends lost 1 base and 4 bases respectively, with 5 bases between them. The germline CDR1 and CDR2 sequences are SGHAT and FQNNGV. CDR3 length: 13 residues. The DNA for the CDR3 is TGTGCCAGCAGCTTAGTACTGAATCAGCCCCAGCATTTT. Its translation: CASSLVLNQPQHF. The variable domain in full, with the rest retrieved from reference TRBV11-2 and TRBJ1-5, is EAGVAQSPRYKIIEKRQSVAFWCNPISGHATLYWYQQILGQGPKLLIQFQNNGVVDDSQLPKDRFSAERLKGVDSTLKIQPAKLEDSAVYLCASSLVLNQPQHFGDGTRLSIL.

The chain has TRBV30 and TRBJ1-2, with D uncertain. V was clipped by 4 bases and J by 1 base, with 7 bases between them. The CDR3 sequence is 12 residues long. The V gene's germline CDR1 is GTSNPN and CDR2 SVGIG (reference sequence). The CDR3 bases are TGTGCCTGGAACCGGGGTAACTATGGCTACACCTTC. The encoded protein is CAWNRGNYGYTF.

The chain carries TRBV24-1 and TRBJ1-5; 7 nucleotides agree with TRBD1. Germline CDR1 reads KGHDR; CDR2 reads SFDVKD. The CDR3 loop spans 17 amino acids. J gave up 0 bases and V 2 bases, and 6 bases lay outside the gene matches. CDR3 sequence reads: CATSDSQGLSSNQPQHF. CDR3 nucleotides: TGTGCCACCAGTGATTCACAGGGGCTCAGTAGCAATCAGCCCCAGCATTTT.

In regard to this clone: Additional DNA sequences in this sample encode the identical CDR3. This CDR3 reads CASSIEVSGANVLTF. CDR3 sequence (DNA): TGTGCCAGTAGTATTGAGGTTTCTGGGGCCAACGTCCTGACTTTC. The gene calls are TRBV19 and TRBJ2-6; unclear D gene. V was trimmed by 3 bases and J by 1 base, leaving 7 bases between them. The CDR3 has 15 residues. The germline CDR1 and CDR2 sequences are LNHDA and SQIVND (reference sequence).

The chain is built from TRBV18 and TRBJ1-1, with D possibly being TRBD1 (6 bases). CDR1 and CDR2 from the germline V gene are KGHSH and LQKENI. V was shortened by 4 bases and J by 0 bases, with 9 bases between the two germline ends. The CDR3 has 14 amino acids. In nucleotides, the CDR3 is TGTGCCAGCTCACAGGACAGTTTGAACACTGAAGCTTTCTTT. It translates to CASSQDSLNTEAFF. The variable domain in full, with the rest retrieved from reference TRBV18 and TRBJ1-1, is NAGVMQNPRHLVRRRGQEARLRCSPMKGHSHVYWYRQLPEEGLKFMVYLQKENIIDESGMPKERFSAEFPKEGPSILRIQQVVRGDSAAYFCASSQDSLNTEAFFGQGTRLTVV.

The chain combines TRBV4-2 with TRBJ1-4; 9 nucleotides agree with TRBD1. With V trimmed by 3 bases and J by 6 bases, 8 bases remained unmatched. The V gene's germline CDR1 is LGHNA and CDR2 YNFKEQ. CDR3 length: 16 residues. The CDR3 bases are TGTGCCAGCAGCCAGGAAGCCGGGACAGGGCATGAAAAACTGTTTTTT. Translation: CASSQEAGTGHEKLFF.

This clone was counted between two and nine times. This chain links TRBV6-5 with TRBJ1-3; D not certain. V lost 6 bases to trimming and J lost 4 bases, with 16 bases between them. Germline V lookup: CDR1 MNHEY, CDR2 SVGAGI. CDR3 length equals 15 residues. Here the CDR3 DNA reads TGTGCCAGCAGCTCCTTGGGCACACAAGGAAACACCATATATTTT. It codes for CASSSLGTQGNTIYF.

The gene calls are TRBV5-1 and TRBJ2-1; 7 bases align to TRBD2. This CDR3 is 16 amino acids long. CDR1 SGHRS and CDR2 YFSETQ come from the germline V gene. The V and J ends lost 3 bases and 2 bases, in that order; junction bases with no gene match: 8. The CDR3 loop is CASSSGSGTTYNEQFF. In DNA, the CDR3 is TGCGCCAGCAGCTCTGGGTCCGGGACTACCTACAATGAGCAGTTCTTC.

The V call is TRBV6-2 or TRBV6-3, the J call TRBJ1-5; D remains ambiguous. CDR3 length: 15 amino acids. The V end was cut by 0 bases, the J end by 0 bases, with 6 bases between. Germline assignment: CDR1 MNHEY and CDR2 SVGEGT. Written as DNA, the CDR3 is TGTGCCAGCAGTTACTCGTGGAGTAGCAATCAGCCCCAGCATTTT. This translates into CASSYSWSSNQPQHF.

V and J are TRBV7-9 and TRBJ2-1; D is ambiguous. This CDR3 comprises 15 residues. Per germline, CDR1 SEHNR and CDR2 FQNEAQ (reference sequence). V gave up 5 bases and J gave up 1 base, with 12 bases separating them. Here the CDR3 reads CASSPDLRSYNEQFF. CDR3 in DNA: TGTGCCAGCAGCCCCGACCTGCGTTCCTACAATGAGCAGTTCTTC. The full variable domain, in which reference TRBV7-9 and TRBJ2-1 provide the parts outside the CDR3, is DTGVSQNPRHKITKRGQNVTFRCDPISEHNRLYWYRQTLGQGPEFLTYFQNEAQLEKSRLLSDRFSAERPKGSFSTLEIQRTEQGDSAMYLCASSPDLRSYNEQFFGPGTRLTVL.

The genes are TRBV5-6 and TRBJ1-2; a weak D match, TRBD1 (6 bases). This CDR3 has 14 residues. The V gene lost 4 bases and the J gene lost 5 bases, with 15 bases spanning the gap. Germline assignment: CDR1 SGHDT and CDR2 YYEEEE. The CDR3 sequence: CASSLGQFKYGYTF. The CDR3 nucleotides are TGTGCCAGCAGCCTAGGACAGTTTAAGTATGGCTACACCTTC.

The chain employs TRBV4-1 and TRBJ1-3, with D hard to call. The CDR3 is made up of 15 amino acids. The germline V gene has CDR1 MGHRA and CDR2 YSYEKL. Trimming pared 4 bases from V and 1 base from J, leaving 11 bases between. The CDR3 reads CASSRSVDSGNTIYF. The CDR3 DNA reads as TGCGCCAGCAGCCGGTCGGTGGATTCTGGAAACACCATATATTTT.

As DNA, the CDR3 is TGCGCCAGCAGCTTGGGGGGGACAGGCCCTTCCTACGAGCAGTACTTC. This sequence encodes CASSLGGTGPSYEQYF. The chain employs TRBV5-1 and TRBJ2-7; TRBD1 agrees at 8 bases. Germline-derived CDR1 and CDR2 are SGHRS and YFSETQ. The CDR3 totals 16 residues. Losses at the gene ends were 0 bases for V and 1 base for J; bases not matched to a gene: 6. Full variable domain (missing parts from reference TRBV5-1 and TRBJ2-7): KAGVTQTPRYLIKTRGQQVTLSCSPISGHRSVSWYQQTPGQGLQFLFEYFSETQRNKGNFPGRFSGRQFSNSRSEMNVSTLELGDSALYLCASSLGGTGPSYEQYFGPGTRLTVT.

The rearrangement joins TRBV18 to TRBJ2-7, with unresolved D. This CDR3 has 14 residues. Germline assignment: CDR1 KGHSH and CDR2 LQKENI. V was trimmed by 2 bases and J by 6 bases, leaving 14 bases between them. CDR3 sequence: CASSPFGASGEQYF. The CDR3 nucleotides are TGTGCCAGCTCACCATTTGGAGCCTCCGGCGAGCAGTACTTC.

This clone was found once. V gene TRBV7-9 combines with J gene TRBJ2-7; no clear D. Germline V gene data show CDR1 as SEHNR and CDR2 as FQNEAQ (reference sequence). V was pared by 5 bases and J by 3 bases, with 11 bases between. The CDR3 sequence is 13 residues long. CDR3 sequence reads: CASSHPAHYEQYF. The DNA of the CDR3 is TGTGCCAGCAGCCACCCCGCGCACTACGAGCAGTACTTC.

V is TRBV6-5 and J is TRBJ2-1, with TRBD1 matching over 7 bases. The V gene's germline CDR1 is MNHEY and CDR2 SVGAGI. The CDR3 is made up of 13 amino acids. V lost 0 bases and J lost 8; bases outside the gene matches: 1. Written as DNA, the CDR3 is TGTGCCAGCAGTTACTCACAGGGGTATGAGCAGTTCTTC. This translates into CASSYSQGYEQFF.

J is TRBJ1-2 and V is TRBV5-1, with TRBD1 matching 7 bases. This CDR3 has 15 residues. V was pared by 4 bases and J by 6 bases, with 12 bases of the junction left unmatched. Germline-derived CDR1 and CDR2 are SGHRS and YFSETQ. The CDR3 DNA follows: TGCGCCAGCAGCAAACCCGAACAGGGGAGGGATGGCTACACCTTC. Translated, it gives CASSKPEQGRDGYTF.

The chain recombines TRBV4-2 with TRBJ2-3; TRBD2 agrees at 9 bases. This CDR3 contains 14 residues. The V gene's germline CDR1 is LGHNA and CDR2 YNFKEQ. V shed 3 bases and J 12 bases; nucleotides not matched to a gene: 10. Here the CDR3 reads CASSQKAAGGTQYF. In nucleotides, the CDR3 is TGTGCCAGCAGCCAGAAAGCGGCGGGAGGGACCCAGTATTTT.